This T cell receptor beta chain was profiled in a study of CD8 T cells in Susac syndrome. The authors reverse transcribed roughly 0.5 to 1 ug RNA with random hexamers. TCRdb re-called the immunoSEQ multiplex PCR reads with MiXCR, one entry per CDR3 protein. The sample lists about 300,000 distinct CDR3 sequences; about 89% were seen once. Trimming left V 2 bases short and J 3 bases short, with 23 bases between. The germline gives CDR1 MNHEY, CDR2 SVGAGI. CDR3 length: 18 residues. This clonotype was observed a handful of times. The gene calls are TRBV6-5 and TRBJ2-7, with a possible D match to TRBD1 (7 bases). Sequenced input: CD8+ T cells from PBMCs. This receptor was identified in a human donor with multiple sclerosis. The DNA of the CDR3 is TGTGCCAGCAGTTACGGAGAAGCGACAGGGAGGTCCAACTACGAGCAGTACTTC. Translated, it gives CASSYGEATGRSNYEQYF.